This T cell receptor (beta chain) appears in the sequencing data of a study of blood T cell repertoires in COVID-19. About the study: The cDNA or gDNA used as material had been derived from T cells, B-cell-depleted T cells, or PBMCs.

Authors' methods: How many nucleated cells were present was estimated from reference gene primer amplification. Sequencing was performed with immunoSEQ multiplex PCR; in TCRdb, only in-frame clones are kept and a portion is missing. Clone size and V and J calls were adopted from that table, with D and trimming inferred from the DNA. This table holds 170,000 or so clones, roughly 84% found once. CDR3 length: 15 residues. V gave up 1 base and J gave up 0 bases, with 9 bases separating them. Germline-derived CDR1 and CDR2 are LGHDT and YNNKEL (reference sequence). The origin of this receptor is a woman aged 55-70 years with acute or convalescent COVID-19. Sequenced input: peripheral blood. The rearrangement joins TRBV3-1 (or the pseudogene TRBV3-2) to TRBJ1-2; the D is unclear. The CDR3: CASSQGYSSNYGYTF. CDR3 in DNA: TGTGCCAGCAGCCAAGGATACAGCTCTAACTATGGCTACACCTTC.